The rows below give T cell receptor beta chains drawn from one sample of a study of Ad26.COV2.S vaccination and SARS-CoV-2 variants. Method: immunoSEQ multiplex PCR; TCRdb's copy keeps in-frame clones and lacks some. The sample has 440,000 or so clones; roughly 88% are singletons. The sequences come from peripheral blood, collected in a trial of Ad26.COV2.S vaccine versus placebo. The source is a person aged 18 to 65 who received the Ad26.COV2.S COVID-19 vaccine or a placebo. CDR3s include the opening cysteine and the closing phenylalanine or tryptophan. The D gene is left open where the match is weak.

CDR3,D,V
CASSPQGTSGQETQYF,TRBD2,TRBV18
CASSLTMGQGIGGYTF,TRBD1,TRBV27
CASSLGTGYDTQYF,TRBD1,TRBV18
CASSVASHNEQFF,-,TRBV9
CASSPVAGGPGKNIQYF,TRBD2,TRBV11-2
CASSPEAGNSGNTIYF,-,TRBV18
CASSTTGLGTGELFF,-,TRBV25-1
CASSLGARAASYNEQFF,-,TRBV27
CASSMAKGYGYTF,-,TRBV19
CASPSGLYGYTF,-,TRBV10-1
CASSLWDRGSYEQYF,TRBD1,TRBV5-5
CASSFSGSSYEQYF,-,TRBV28
CASSAPSGSSSYNEQFF,TRBD2,TRBV9
CASSRTRLAGERTGELFF,TRBD2,TRBV4-1
CASSPRTGGLSYGYTF,TRBD1,TRBV11-2
CASSPIAFYGYTF,-,TRBV5-5
CASSRTDTQYF,-,TRBV18
CASSLGQINYGYTF,-,TRBV7-8
CARSFFPNTGELFF,-,TRBV5-3
CASSLWLGMRETQYF,-,TRBV7-2
CASSLDRGLEETQYF,-,TRBV5-1
CASSNRDSGANEKLFF,TRBD1,TRBV6-2/TRBV6-3
CASSLFNLIGEGANVLTF,-,TRBV7-8
CASSSWDVEPYGYTF,-,TRBV27
CASSYDSYNEQFF,-,TRBV7-2
CASSQGQSSYEQYF,-,TRBV4-2
CASSQGNTIYF,-,TRBV19
CAISESPRLAEQYF,TRBD2,TRBV10-3
CTSSPSSGTNTGELFF,-,TRBV1
CASYAADSYNEQFF,-,TRBV10-1
CSGGVNEQFF,-,TRBV29-1
CASSSSTGTGSPLHF,-,TRBV7-3
CASSRFGSGNTIYF,-,TRBV7-2
CASSLEFTLGNSYEQYF,-,TRBV5-6
CASSLGGGTDTQYF,-,TRBV11-2
CASSLDSRALGDTEAFF,-,TRBV7-8
CASIRDGNEKLFF,-,TRBV2
CASSPAQGRGQPQHF,-,TRBV3-1/TRBV3-2
CASSYSPGHLSHF,-,TRBV6-6
CSVEGLAGVGDTQYF,TRBD2,TRBV29-1
CASSLAGISNQPQHF,-,TRBV5-1
CASSEDPFLRRTGELFF,-,TRBV6-1
CASSGTSGIYEQYF,TRBD2,TRBV5-1
CASSLVHKTESYEQYF,-,TRBV5-4
CASSGAGRNYEQYF,TRBD2,TRBV28
CASSWTNRDTQYF,-,TRBV2
CASRHDRTGGWDTQYF,-,TRBV28
CASSRTGDYYEQYF,TRBD1,TRBV7-2
CASSSGLAGGGGQYNEQFF,TRBD2,TRBV7-6
CASSSPQGRNSPLHF,TRBD1,TRBV6-5
CASSFSSPLHF,-,TRBV7-2